This T cell receptor beta chain was captured by sequencing in a study of PD-1 blockade in classical Hodgkin lymphoma. Trimming stripped 8 bases from V and 6 bases from J, with 17 bases between. CDR1 and CDR2 (germline): WSHSY, SAAADI. CDR3 length: 14 residues. Notes on this clone: Antigen unknown.

Exposure to brentuximab vedotin varied, and each patient had relapsed following autologous stem cell transplantation. The table came from immunoSEQ multiplex PCR; TCRdb's copy has only in-frame clones and leaves some out. The sample has some 100,000 clones, roughly 90% seen once. The study, taken as a whole, reports: Newly diagnosed patients were reported to start with lower TCR diversity than healthy donors.

The chain is built from TRBV10-2 and TRBJ2-1; TRBD1 or TRBD2 may be the D gene (5 bases each). The material was peripheral blood mononuclear cells (PBMCs), obtained at baseline. The TCR comes from a human donor with classical Hodgkin lymphoma. The CDR3 sequence: CASGALMGTNEQFF. The CDR3 DNA is TGCGCCAGCGGGGCTTTAATGGGGACCAATGAGCAGTTCTTC.